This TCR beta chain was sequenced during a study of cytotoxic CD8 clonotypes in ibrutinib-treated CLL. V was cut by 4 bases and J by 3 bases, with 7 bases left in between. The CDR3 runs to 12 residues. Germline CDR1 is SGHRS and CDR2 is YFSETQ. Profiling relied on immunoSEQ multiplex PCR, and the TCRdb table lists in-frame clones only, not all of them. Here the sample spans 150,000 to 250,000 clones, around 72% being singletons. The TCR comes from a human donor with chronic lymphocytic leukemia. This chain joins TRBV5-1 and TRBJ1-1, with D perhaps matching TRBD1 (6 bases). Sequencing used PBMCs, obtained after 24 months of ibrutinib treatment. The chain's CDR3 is CASSPGDTEAFF. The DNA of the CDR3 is TGCGCCAGCAGCCCAGGGGACACTGAAGCTTTCTTT.